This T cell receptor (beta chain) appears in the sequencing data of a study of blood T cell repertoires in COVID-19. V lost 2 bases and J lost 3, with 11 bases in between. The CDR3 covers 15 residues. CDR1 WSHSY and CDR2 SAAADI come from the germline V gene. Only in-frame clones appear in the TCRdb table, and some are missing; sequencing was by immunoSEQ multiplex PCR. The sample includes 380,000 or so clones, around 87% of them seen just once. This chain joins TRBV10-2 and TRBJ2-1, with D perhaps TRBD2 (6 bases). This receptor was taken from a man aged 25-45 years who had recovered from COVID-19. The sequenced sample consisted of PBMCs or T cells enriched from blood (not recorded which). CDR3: CASSEGGTYYNEQFF. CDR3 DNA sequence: TGCGCCAGCAGTGAGGGGGGGACTTACTACAATGAGCAGTTCTTC.